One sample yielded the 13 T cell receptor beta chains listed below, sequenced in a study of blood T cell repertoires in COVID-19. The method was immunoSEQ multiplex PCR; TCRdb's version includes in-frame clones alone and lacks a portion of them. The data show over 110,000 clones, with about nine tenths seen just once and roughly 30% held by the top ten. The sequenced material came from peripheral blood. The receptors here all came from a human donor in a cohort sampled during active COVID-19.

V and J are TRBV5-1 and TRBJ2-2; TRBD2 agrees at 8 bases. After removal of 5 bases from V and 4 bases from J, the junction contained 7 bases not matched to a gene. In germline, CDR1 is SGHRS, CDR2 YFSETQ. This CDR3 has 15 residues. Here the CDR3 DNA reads TGCGCCAGCAGAGGCGACAGCGGGGGCACCGGGGAGCTGTTTTTT. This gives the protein CASRGDSGGTGELFF.

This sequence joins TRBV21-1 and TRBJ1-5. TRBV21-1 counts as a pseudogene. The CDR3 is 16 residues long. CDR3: CASSKSRSSSNQPQHF. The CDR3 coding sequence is TGTGCCAGCAGCAAAAGTAGGAGCAGTAGCAATCAGCCCCAGCATTTT.

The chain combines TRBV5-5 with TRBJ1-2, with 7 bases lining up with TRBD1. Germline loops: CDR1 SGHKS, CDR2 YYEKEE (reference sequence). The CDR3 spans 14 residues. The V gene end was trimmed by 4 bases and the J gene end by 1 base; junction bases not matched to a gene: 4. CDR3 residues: CASSPTGDNYGYTF. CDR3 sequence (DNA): TGTGCCAGCAGCCCTACAGGGGATAACTATGGCTACACCTTC.

In DNA form, the CDR3 reads TGTGCCAGCTCACCCGGACTGACGGGCACTGAAGCTTTCTTT. It encodes CASSPGLTGTEAFF. The chain links TRBV18 to TRBJ1-1; no definite D call. V was trimmed by 3 bases and J by 4 bases, leaving 12 bases between them. The CDR3 contains 14 residues. From germline, CDR1 is KGHSH and CDR2 LQKENI.

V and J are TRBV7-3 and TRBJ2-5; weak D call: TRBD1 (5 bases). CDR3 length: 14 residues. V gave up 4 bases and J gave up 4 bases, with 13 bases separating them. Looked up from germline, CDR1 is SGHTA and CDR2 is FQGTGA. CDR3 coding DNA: TGTGCCAGCAGCTCCCAGGGAATCTCAGAGACCCAGTACTTC. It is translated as CASSSQGISETQYF.

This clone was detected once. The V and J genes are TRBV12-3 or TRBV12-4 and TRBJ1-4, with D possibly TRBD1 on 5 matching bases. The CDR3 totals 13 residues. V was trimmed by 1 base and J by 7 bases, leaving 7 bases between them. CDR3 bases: TGTGCCAGCAGTTTAGGGCAGGGTGAAAAACTGTTTTTT. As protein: CASSLGQGEKLFF.

CDR3 nucleotides: TGTGCCAGCAGGGGACGGGAGGCTGAAGCTTTCTTT. It translates to CASRGREAEAFF. This sequence joins TRBV13 and TRBJ1-1; perhaps TRBD1 as D (5 bases). The CDR3 is made up of 12 amino acids. CDR1 is PRHDT, CDR2 FYEKMQ, per germline (reference sequence). Trimming stripped 6 bases from V and 6 bases from J, with 11 bases between. The full variable domain, its missing parts supplied by reference TRBV13 and TRBJ1-1, is AAGVIQSPRHLIKEKRETATLKCYPIPRHDTVYWYQQGPGQDPQFLISFYEKMQSDKGSIPDRFSAQQFSDYHSELNMSSLELGDSALYFCASRGREAEAFFGQGTRLTVV.

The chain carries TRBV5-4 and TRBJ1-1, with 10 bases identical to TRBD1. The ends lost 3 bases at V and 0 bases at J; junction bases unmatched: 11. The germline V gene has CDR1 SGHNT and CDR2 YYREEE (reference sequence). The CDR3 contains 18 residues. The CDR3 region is CASSSDRGHLTMNTEAFF. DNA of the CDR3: TGTGCCAGCAGCTCCGACAGGGGGCACCTAACGATGAACACTGAAGCTTTCTTT.

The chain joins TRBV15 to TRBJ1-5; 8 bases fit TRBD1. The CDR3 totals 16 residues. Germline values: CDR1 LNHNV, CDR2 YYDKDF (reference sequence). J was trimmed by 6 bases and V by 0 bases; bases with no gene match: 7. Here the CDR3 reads CATSRDATGGGQPQHF. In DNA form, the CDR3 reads TGTGCCACCAGCAGAGATGCAACAGGGGGTGGTCAGCCCCAGCATTTT.

The CDR3 region is CASSIIGGQETQYF. For the CDR3, the DNA is TGTGCCAGTAGTATAATCGGGGGGCAAGAGACCCAGTACTTC. This chain uses TRBV19 with TRBJ2-5, with 7 positions matching TRBD2. The V gene end was trimmed by 2 bases and the J gene end by 2 bases; junction bases not matched to a gene: 2. Germline-derived CDR1 and CDR2 are LNHDA and SQIVND (reference sequence). This CDR3 has 14 amino acids. The full variable domain, its missing parts supplied by reference TRBV19 and TRBJ2-5, is DGGITQSPKYLFRKEGQNVTLSCEQNLNHDAMYWYRQDPGQGLRLIYYSQIVNDFQKGDIAEGYSVSREKKESFPLTVTSAQKNPTAFYLCASSIIGGQETQYFGPGTRLLVL.

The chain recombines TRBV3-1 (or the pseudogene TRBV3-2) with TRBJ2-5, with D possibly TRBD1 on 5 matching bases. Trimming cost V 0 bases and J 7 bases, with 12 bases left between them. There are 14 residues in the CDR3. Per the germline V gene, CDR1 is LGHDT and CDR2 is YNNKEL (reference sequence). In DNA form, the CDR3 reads TGTGCCAGCAGCCAAGATCAAGGGGTCGGGACCCAGTACTTC. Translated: CASSQDQGVGTQYF.

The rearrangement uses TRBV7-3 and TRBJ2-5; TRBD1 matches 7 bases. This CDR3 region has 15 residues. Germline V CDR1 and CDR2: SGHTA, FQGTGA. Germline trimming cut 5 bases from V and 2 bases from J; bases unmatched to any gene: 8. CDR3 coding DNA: TGTGCCAGCAGCACTTACCCGGGACAGCAAGAGACCCAGTACTTC. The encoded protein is CASSTYPGQQETQYF.

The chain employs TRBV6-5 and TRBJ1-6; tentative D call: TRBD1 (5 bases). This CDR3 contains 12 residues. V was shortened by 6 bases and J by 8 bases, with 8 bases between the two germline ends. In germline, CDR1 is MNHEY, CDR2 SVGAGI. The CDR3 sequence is CASSETDSPLHF. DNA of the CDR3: TGTGCCAGCAGCGAGACAGATTCACCCCTCCACTTT.